This TCR beta chain was identified in a study of a mutant IDH1 vaccine in newly diagnosed glioma. Study overall: Vaccination followed radiotherapy alone by 4-6 weeks, or accompanied temozolomide cycles.

Some clones are missing from TCRdb's copy, which holds only in-frame ones; the method was immunoSEQ multiplex PCR. This repertoire shows roughly 30,000 clones, roughly 90% found once; its top ten account for approximately 2.4%. Regarding time point: week 23, last vaccination. In the vaccine, a single dose held 300 ug of the mutant IDH1 20-mer peptide, along with topical imiquimod. With respect to this clone: Its cognate antigen is unknown.

Sample: PBMCs, taken from a glioma patient whose treatment included an IDH1 peptide vaccine. The receptor comes from a man aged 35-49 years with glioma.

This CDR3 is CACGTSGGTDTQYF. CDR3 DNA: TGTGCCTGCGGGACTAGCGGGGGAACAGATACGCAGTATTTT. The chain carries TRBV6-4 and TRBJ2-3; TRBD2 aligns across 14 bases. The CDR3 length is 14 residues. Trimming removed 11 bases from V and 3 bases from J; junction bases left unmatched: 4. Germline CDR1 and CDR2: MRHNA and SNTAGT.